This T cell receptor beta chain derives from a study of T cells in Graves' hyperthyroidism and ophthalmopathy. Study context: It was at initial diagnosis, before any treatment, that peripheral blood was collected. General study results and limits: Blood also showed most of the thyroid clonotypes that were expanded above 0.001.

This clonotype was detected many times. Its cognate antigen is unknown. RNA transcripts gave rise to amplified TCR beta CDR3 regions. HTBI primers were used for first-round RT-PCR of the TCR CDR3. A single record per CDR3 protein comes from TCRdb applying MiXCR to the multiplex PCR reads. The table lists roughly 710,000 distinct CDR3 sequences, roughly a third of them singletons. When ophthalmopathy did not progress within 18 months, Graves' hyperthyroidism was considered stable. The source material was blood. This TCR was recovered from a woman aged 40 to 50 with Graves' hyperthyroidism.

The CDR3 here is CASSADGQETQYF. As DNA, the CDR3 is TGTGCCAGCAGCGCGGACGGCCAAGAGACCCAGTACTTC. The J gene is TRBJ2-5, the V gene TRBV9, with D unclear. Looked up from germline, CDR1 is SGDLS and CDR2 is YYNGEE. The V gene lost 3 bases and the J gene lost 1 base, with 7 bases spanning the gap. The CDR3 spans 13 residues.